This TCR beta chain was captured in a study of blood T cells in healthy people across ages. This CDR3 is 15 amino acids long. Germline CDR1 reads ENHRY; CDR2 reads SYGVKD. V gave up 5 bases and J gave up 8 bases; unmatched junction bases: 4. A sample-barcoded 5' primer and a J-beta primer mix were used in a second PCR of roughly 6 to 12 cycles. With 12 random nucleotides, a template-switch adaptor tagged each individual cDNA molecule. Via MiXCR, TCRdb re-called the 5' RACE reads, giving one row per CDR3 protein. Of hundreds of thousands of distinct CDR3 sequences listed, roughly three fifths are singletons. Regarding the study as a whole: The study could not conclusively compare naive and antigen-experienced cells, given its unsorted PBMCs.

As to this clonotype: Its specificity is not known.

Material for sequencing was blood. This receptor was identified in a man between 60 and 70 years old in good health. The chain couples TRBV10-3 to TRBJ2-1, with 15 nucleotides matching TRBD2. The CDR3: CAISRTSGGVDEQFF. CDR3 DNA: TGTGCCATCAGTCGGACTAGCGGGGGGGTAGATGAGCAGTTCTTC.